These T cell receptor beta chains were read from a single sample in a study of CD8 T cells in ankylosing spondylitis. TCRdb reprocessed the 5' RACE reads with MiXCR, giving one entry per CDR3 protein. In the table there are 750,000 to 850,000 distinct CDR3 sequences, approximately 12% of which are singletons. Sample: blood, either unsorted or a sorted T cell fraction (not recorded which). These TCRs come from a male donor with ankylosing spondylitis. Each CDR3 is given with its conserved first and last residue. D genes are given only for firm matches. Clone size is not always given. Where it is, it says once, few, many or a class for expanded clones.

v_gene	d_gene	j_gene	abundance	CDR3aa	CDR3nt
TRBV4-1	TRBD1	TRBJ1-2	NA	CASSRGGQALGGYTF	TGCGCCAGCAGCCGAGGAGGACAGGCCCTGGGTGGCTACACCTTC
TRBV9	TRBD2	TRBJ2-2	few	CASKRTSGGARNTGELFF	TGTGCCAGCAAGCGGACTAGCGGGGGCGCTAGGAACACCGGGGAGCTGTTTTTT
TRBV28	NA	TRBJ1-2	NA	CASSQGTFRGYTF	TGTGCCAGCAGCCAGGGGACCTTCCGAGGCTACACCTTC
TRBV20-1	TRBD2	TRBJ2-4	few	CSARSGTSGSALAKNIQYF	TGCAGTGCTAGAAGTGGGACTAGCGGGAGTGCTCTGGCCAAAAACATTCAGTACTTC
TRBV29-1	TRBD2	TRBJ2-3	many	CSVGGRAMDTQYF	TGCAGCGTTGGCGGGAGGGCGATGGATACGCAGTATTTT
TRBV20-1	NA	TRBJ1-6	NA	CSARGAMSRENSPLHF	TGCAGTGCTAGAGGGGCGATGAGCAGGGAAAATTCACCCCTCCACTTT
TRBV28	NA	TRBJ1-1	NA	CASKGGGFDTEAFF	TGTGCCAGCAAAGGTGGTGGCTTTGACACTGAAGCTTTCTTT
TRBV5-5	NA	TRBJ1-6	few	CASSPRGPSSGGSPLHF	TGTGCCAGCAGCCCTCGGGGACCGTCATCCGGAGGTTCACCCCTCCACTTT
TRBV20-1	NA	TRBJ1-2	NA	CSAPDEAYGYTF	TGCAGTGCCCCCGATGAGGCCTATGGCTACACCTTC
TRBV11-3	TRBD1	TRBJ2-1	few	CASSLGEQGAYNEQFF	TGTGCCAGCAGCTTAGGGGAGCAGGGGGCTTACAATGAGCAGTTCTTC
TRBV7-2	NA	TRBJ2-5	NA	CASRPTNSQETQYF	TGTGCCAGCAGACCTACAAATTCCCAAGAGACCCAGTACTTC
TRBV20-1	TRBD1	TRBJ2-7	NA	CSASGTDYEQYF	TGCAGTGCGTCCGGGACAGATTACGAGCAGTACTTC
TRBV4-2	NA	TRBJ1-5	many	CASSQEGYSNQPQHF	TGTGCCAGCAGCCAAGAGGGATATAGCAATCAGCCCCAGCATTTT
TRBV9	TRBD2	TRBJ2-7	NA	CASSAHSGRSPYEQYF	TGTGCCAGCAGCGCCCATAGCGGGAGAAGCCCCTACGAGCAGTACTTC
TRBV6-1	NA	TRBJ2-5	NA	CATGLPITQETQYF	TGTGCCACCGGGCTCCCCATTACCCAAGAGACCCAGTACTTC
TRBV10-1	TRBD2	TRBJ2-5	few	CASSESSLAGGWETQYF	TGCGCCAGCAGTGAGTCATCACTAGCGGGAGGATGGGAGACCCAGTACTTC
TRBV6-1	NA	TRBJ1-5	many	CASSPGPGYQPQHF	TGTGCCAGCAGTCCGGGACCGGGATATCAGCCCCAGCATTTT
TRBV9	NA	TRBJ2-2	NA	CASSVATGDANTGELFF	TGTGCCAGCAGCGTAGCTACCGGGGACGCGAACACCGGGGAGCTGTTTTTT
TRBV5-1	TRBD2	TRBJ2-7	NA	CASSRGHGLSGSYEQYF	TGCGCCAGCAGCCGGGGCCATGGGCTTAGCGGGAGCTACGAGCAGTACTTC
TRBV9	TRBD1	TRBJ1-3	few	CASSSGTAYGNTIYF	TGTGCCAGCAGCTCAGGGACAGCCTATGGAAACACCATATATTTT
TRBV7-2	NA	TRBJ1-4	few	CASSFRRGLSEKLFF	TGTGCCAGCAGCTTCAGGAGAGGGTTGAGTGAAAAACTGTTTTTT
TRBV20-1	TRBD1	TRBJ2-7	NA	CSAFGRDRRTYEQYF	TGCAGTGCTTTCGGTCGGGACAGGCGGACCTACGAGCAGTACTTC
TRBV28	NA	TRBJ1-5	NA	CASSFVGISNQPQHF	TGTGCCAGCAGTTTCGTTGGCATTAGCAATCAGCCCCAGCATTTT
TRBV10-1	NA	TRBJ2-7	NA	CASMRDGSYEQYF	TGCGCCAGCATGAGGGACGGCTCCTACGAGCAGTACTTC
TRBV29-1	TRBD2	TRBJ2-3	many	CSVVSGRPTDTQYF	TGCAGCGTCGTTAGCGGGAGGCCCACAGATACGCAGTATTTT
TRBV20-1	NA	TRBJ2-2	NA	CSARDRPAVNTGELFF	TGCAGTGCTAGAGATCGGCCAGCGGTGAACACCGGGGAGCTGTTTTTT
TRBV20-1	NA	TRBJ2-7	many	CSARDARRGASEQYF	TGCAGTGCTAGGGATGCGCGGAGGGGAGCCTCCGAGCAGTACTTC
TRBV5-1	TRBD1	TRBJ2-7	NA	CASSLAGQGLSEQYF	TGCGCCAGCAGCTTGGCGGGACAGGGGTTAAGCGAGCAGTACTTC